Listed here are 25 T cell receptor beta chains from one sample, sequenced in a study of shared clonotypes between healthy human individuals (dated by TCRdb to about 2020). The library came from the immunoSEQ multiplex PCR assay. TCRdb mirrors the immuneACCESS table, restricted to in-frame sequences. Some clones are absent from its copies; in checked studies, under half trace to an unresolved V gene, and the reason for the others is unknown. The sample profile shows more than 2 million clones; approximately 95% of them were found once. Clones ranked in the top ten supply approximately 0.13% of the sample. Sequenced sample: naive CD4+ T cells sorted from blood. The cell subset or site label corresponds to: CD45RA+ positively selected. All receptors derive from a man younger than 30 in good health.

The J gene is TRBJ1-4, the V gene TRBV6-4; no clear D. The V end was cut by 6 bases, the J end by 0 bases, with 8 bases between. Germline assignment: CDR1 MRHNA and CDR2 SNTAGT. The CDR3 covers 14 residues. The CDR3 coding sequence is TGTGCCAGCAGCGTCGAACCAACTAATGAAAAACTGTTTTTT. It codes for CASSVEPTNEKLFF.

The chain recombines TRBV18 with TRBJ2-7; D unresolved. The CDR3 loop spans 14 amino acids. V lost 3 bases to trimming and J lost 5 bases, with 14 bases between them. Germline CDR1 KGHSH, CDR2 LQKENI. The CDR3 DNA reads as TGTGCCAGCTCACCGATAGTCGGTACCCACGAGCAGTACTTC. Residues: CASSPIVGTHEQYF.

This clone was picked up one time. This chain connects TRBV7-8 to TRBJ1-5, with D possibly TRBD1 on 6 matching bases. CDR3 size: 17 residues. V was trimmed by 3 bases and J by 7 bases, leaving 22 bases between them. CDR1 is SGHVS and CDR2 is FQNEAQ in the germline V gene. CDR3 sequence reads: CASSFPGRGGERQPQHF. In nucleotides, the CDR3 is TGTGCCAGCAGCTTCCCCGGCCGGGGGGGCGAAAGACAGCCCCAGCATTTT.

This clone was observed a single time. The chain links TRBV6-6 to TRBJ2-4; D perhaps matches TRBD1 (6 bases). CDR1 and CDR2 from the germline V gene are MNHNY and SVGAGI (reference sequence). CDR3 length equals 15 residues. Trimming pared 0 bases from V and 8 bases from J, leaving 14 bases between. CDR3 coding DNA: TGTGCCAGCAGTTACTCGATGGCGTCAGGGGACATTCAGTACTTC. This translates into CASSYSMASGDIQYF.

The chain carries TRBV5-1 and TRBJ1-2; 7 nucleotides align to TRBD1. Losses at the gene ends were 4 bases for V and 9 bases for J; bases not matched to a gene: 9. The germline V gene encodes CDR1 SGHRS and CDR2 YFSETQ. The CDR3 is made up of 13 amino acids. The CDR3 loop reads CASSLENRGSYTF. CDR3 bases: TGCGCCAGCAGCCTGGAGAACAGGGGTAGCTACACCTTC.

This chain links TRBV13 with TRBJ2-5, with TRBD2 identical over 8 bases. The CDR3 totals 16 residues. Trimming took 1 base from V and 2 from J; bases not matched to a gene: 6. Germline CDR1 is PRHDT and CDR2 is FYEKMQ (reference sequence). The CDR3 loop is CASSLDIGTRQETQYF. CDR3 sequence (DNA): TGTGCCAGCAGCTTAGACATTGGGACTAGACAAGAGACCCAGTACTTC.

V and J are TRBV6-1 and TRBJ2-3, with 8 bases that match TRBD1. The V segment lost 6 bases and the J segment 6 bases; nucleotides outside the gene matches: 8. The CDR3 is 14 residues long. Per germline, CDR1 MNHNS and CDR2 SASEGT. The CDR3 DNA sequence: TGTGCCAGCAGGAGGGACAGGAGCCTGGATACGCAGTATTTT. Translation gives CASRRDRSLDTQYF.

DNA for the CDR3: TGTGCCAGCGGGAGACAGGGGAGCTATGGGGCCAACGTCCTGACTTTC. Translating it yields CASGRQGSYGANVLTF. The J gene is TRBJ2-6, the V gene TRBV27; 8 nucleotides align to TRBD1. The CDR3 has 16 amino acids. Germline V gene sequence: CDR1 MNHEY, CDR2 SMNVEV (reference sequence). J gave up 3 bases and V 8 bases, and 9 bases lay outside the gene matches. Drawing the rest from reference TRBV27 and TRBJ2-6, the complete variable domain is EAQVTQNPRYLITVTGKKLTVTCSQNMNHEYMSWYRQDPGLGLRQIYYSMNVEVTDKGDVPEGYKVSRKEKRNFPLILESPSPNQTSLYFCASGRQGSYGANVLTFGAGSRLTVL.

The table lists this clone with a count of one. The V call is TRBV10-3, the J call TRBJ2-1; 9 positions match TRBD2. The CDR3 has 15 residues. With 6 bases clipped from V and 4 bases from J, the junction kept 7 bases outside the gene matches. Germline CDR1 is ENHRY and CDR2 is SYGVKD. The CDR3 coding sequence is TGTGCCATCAGCGTCAATAGCGGGAGTTACAATGAGCAGTTCTTC. Its translation is CAISVNSGSYNEQFF.

This clone has just one count. The chain carries TRBV19 and TRBJ1-5; a possible D gene is TRBD1 (5 bases). Trimming removed 7 bases from V and 3 bases from J, with 19 bases in between. Germline V gives CDR1 LNHDA, CDR2 SQIVND (reference sequence). The CDR3 is 16 residues long. Here the CDR3 reads CASTPTGRGVNQPQHF. CDR3 DNA sequence: TGTGCCAGTACCCCAACGGGGCGGGGGGTCAATCAGCCCCAGCATTTT.

The CDR3 nucleotides are TGTGCCAGTAGTACCGCCGGGACTAGCGGATCAAATACCTACGAGCAGTACTTC. This sequence encodes CASSTAGTSGSNTYEQYF. The rearrangement links TRBV19 to TRBJ2-7; 11 nucleotides line up with TRBD2. The germline CDR1 and CDR2 sequences are LNHDA and SQIVND (reference sequence). The V and J ends lost 4 bases and 2 bases, in that order; junction bases with no gene match: 13. CDR3 length equals 18 residues. The whole variable domain, remainder taken from reference TRBV19 and TRBJ2-7, is DGGITQSPKYLFRKEGQNVTLSCEQNLNHDAMYWYRQDPGQGLRLIYYSQIVNDFQKGDIAEGYSVSREKKESFPLTVTSAQKNPTAFYLCASSTAGTSGSNTYEQYFGPGTRLTVT.

The genes are TRBV30 and TRBJ1-3; no clear D. The CDR3 totals 14 residues. The germline CDR1 and CDR2 sequences are GTSNPN and SVGIG (reference sequence). V was pared by 2 bases and J by 0 bases, with 8 bases between. The CDR3 is CAWSRGSSGNTIYF. The DNA for the CDR3 is TGTGCCTGGAGTCGAGGGAGCTCTGGAAACACCATATATTTT. Filled out from reference TRBV30 and TRBJ1-3, the complete variable domain reads SQTIHQWPATLVQPVGSPLSLECTVEGTSNPNLYWYRQAAGRGLQLLFYSVGIGQISSEVPQNLSASRPQDRQFILSSKKLLLSDSGFYLCAWSRGSSGNTIYFGEGSWLTVV.

The rearrangement uses TRBV2 and TRBJ1-2; D is unresolved. V was trimmed by 4 bases and J by 4 bases, leaving 7 bases between them. This CDR3 has 12 residues. The V gene's germline CDR1 is SNHLY and CDR2 FYNNEI. As DNA, the CDR3 is TGTGCCAGCAGTGCAGATATCTATGGCTACACCTTC. Amino acids: CASSADIYGYTF. Full variable domain (outside the CDR3, taken from reference TRBV2 and TRBJ1-2): EPEVTQTPSHQVTQMGQEVILRCVPISNHLYFYWYRQILGQKVEFLVSFYNNEISEKSEIFDDQFSVERPDGSNFTLKIRSTKLEDSAMYFCASSADIYGYTFGSGTRLTVV.

The chain couples TRBV2 to TRBJ1-2, with 7 bases that match TRBD1. The CDR3 totals 13 residues. Germline V CDR1 and CDR2: SNHLY, FYNNEI. The V and J ends lost 5 bases and 4 bases, in that order; junction bases with no gene match: 4. The CDR3 nucleotides read TGTGCCAGCAGTTTGGGACAGCGCTATGGCTACACCTTC. Translated: CASSLGQRYGYTF.

The chain links TRBV28 to TRBJ1-4; perhaps TRBD1 as D (5 bases). CDR1 and CDR2 from the germline V gene are MDHEN and SYDVKM. The V end lost 1 base, the J end lost 8 bases, and 11 bases lay between the germline ends. The CDR3 extends over 14 amino acids. CDR3 DNA: TGTGCCAGCAGTTTATACGGGGCCGACGAAAAACTGTTTTTT. As protein: CASSLYGADEKLFF.

V and J are TRBV10-2 and TRBJ2-7, with 13 nucleotides matching TRBD2. Per germline, CDR1 WSHSY and CDR2 SAAADI. Trimming removed 6 bases from V and 0 bases from J; junction bases left unmatched: 11. The CDR3 has 18 residues. In DNA form, the CDR3 reads TGCGCCAGCAGCGAACTGACTAGCGGGAGGCCCTCCTCCTACGAGCAGTACTTC. Residues: CASSELTSGRPSSYEQYF.

The chain combines TRBV6-4 with TRBJ2-2; 8 bases are shared with TRBD1. The length of the CDR3 is 15 residues. V shed 3 bases and J 6 bases; nucleotides not matched to a gene: 6. Germline CDR1 is MRHNA and CDR2 is SNTAGT. The CDR3 reads CASSEVRGLAGELFF. CDR3 bases: TGTGCCAGCAGTGAGGTCAGGGGGCTGGCCGGGGAGCTGTTTTTT.

For this clone: Other DNA sequences from this sample encode an identical CDR3 as well. This chain links TRBV9 with TRBJ1-3, with TRBD1 as a possible D gene (5 bases). CDR3 length equals 14 residues. Trimming took off 3 bases at V and 1 base at J, with 8 bases between the two ends. Per germline, CDR1 SGDLS and CDR2 YYNGEE. The CDR3 is CASSAGTSGNTIYF. CDR3 DNA sequence: TGTGCCAGCAGCGCGGGGACGTCTGGAAACACCATATATTTT.

This chain connects TRBV5-4 to TRBJ1-1; D ambiguous. In germline, CDR1 is SGHNT, CDR2 YYREEE (reference sequence). The CDR3 has 13 residues. Trimming took off 0 bases at V and 5 bases at J, with 8 bases between the two ends. This chain's CDR3 is CASSLAGETEAFF. The CDR3, as DNA: TGTGCCAGCAGCTTGGCCGGGGAGACTGAAGCTTTCTTT.

The genes are TRBV19 and TRBJ2-5; 7 positions match TRBD1. This CDR3 has 15 amino acids. Losses at the gene ends were 2 bases for V and 2 bases for J; bases not matched to a gene: 5. Germline V gene data show CDR1 as LNHDA and CDR2 as SQIVND (reference sequence). The CDR3 nucleotides read TGTGCCAGTAGTATATCGACAGGGCAGCAAGAGACCCAGTACTTC. It specifies CASSISTGQQETQYF.

V and J are TRBV6-1 and TRBJ2-5; TRBD2 agrees at 9 bases. The J segment lost 1 base and the V segment lost 6 bases, leaving 3 bases of the junction unmatched. Germline lookup yields CDR1 MNHNS and CDR2 SASEGT. CDR3 size: 14 residues. The CDR3 nucleotides are TGTGCCAGCAGCCTTAGCGGGGGCCAAGAGACCCAGTACTTC. Its translation: CASSLSGGQETQYF.

The V call is TRBV9, the J call TRBJ2-1, with D unclear. The CDR3 contains 14 residues. The germline V and J ends were trimmed by 1 base and 4 bases, with 9 bases remaining between them. Germline V gives CDR1 SGDLS, CDR2 YYNGEE. The CDR3 DNA reads as TGTGCCAGCAGCGTACAGTGGGGTTACAATGAGCAGTTCTTC. As protein: CASSVQWGYNEQFF.

The chain couples TRBV18 to TRBJ2-3; 13 bases match TRBD2. The V segment lost 6 bases and the J segment 2 bases; nucleotides outside the gene matches: 11. CDR1 KGHSH and CDR2 LQKENI come from the germline V gene. The CDR3 sequence is 18 residues long. The CDR3 coding sequence is TGTGCCAGCTCGCGAGGACTAGCGGGAGTGGGGAACACAGATACGCAGTATTTT. Its translation is CASSRGLAGVGNTDTQYF.

In regard to this clone: Other DNA variants within this sample encode the same CDR3. The chain employs TRBV6-4 and TRBJ1-1; no clear D. Germline CDR1 is MRHNA and CDR2 is SNTAGT. The CDR3 extends over 13 amino acids. Trimming removed 2 bases from V and 1 base from J, with 5 bases in between. The DNA of the CDR3 is TGTGCCAGCAGTGACCGGGAGAACACTGAAGCTTTCTTT. As protein: CASSDRENTEAFF.

The chain combines TRBV10-3 with TRBJ2-1, with a possible D match to TRBD1 (5 bases). Germline assignment: CDR1 ENHRY and CDR2 SYGVKD. V shed 5 bases and J shed 0 bases, with 8 bases lying between them. This CDR3 is built from 14 residues. The CDR3 DNA reads as TGTGCCATCAGTAGACAGTTCTCCTACAATGAGCAGTTCTTC. Translation: CAISRQFSYNEQFF.